Described below is a single T cell receptor (beta chain) sequence and its context. Its cognate antigen is unknown. CDR3 length: 12 amino acids. CDR1 and CDR2 from the germline V gene are SEHNR and FQNEAQ (reference sequence). The V gene lost 4 bases and the J gene lost 5 bases, with 8 bases spanning the gap. Samples came from healthy bone marrow donors. This entry belongs to a study of cytomegalovirus exposure and HLA in healthy donors. General observations from the study: Most TCR sequences were seen very rarely across donors, but some public TCRs occurred in many. Data from an earlier analysis indicated that most TCR beta V segments were productive either about 87% or about 30% of the time. Listed as cytomegalovirus-associated were about 160 TCR beta chains.

The PCR contained 60 Vbeta and 13 Jbeta primers. TCRdb's copy holds only in-frame clones and misses some; the assay was immunoSEQ multiplex PCR. This sample yields about 160,000 clones, of which 82% are seen a single time; around 0.97% belongs to the top ten. This sequence was found in a girl aged 2 to 9 in good health and CMV-seropositive. The V call is TRBV7-9, the J call TRBJ1-1, with D unclear. The sample taken for sequencing was PBMCs. In nucleotides, the CDR3 is TGTGCCAGCAGCTACGGGGAGACTGAAGCTTTCTTT. Its translation is CASSYGETEAFF.